A single sample is the source of the 12 T cell receptor beta chains below, sequenced in a study of T-cell reconstitution after alpha-beta-depleted transplantation in children (dated by TCRdb to about 2016). Library method: PCR. Instrument on record: Illumina HiSeq 2500. TCR libraries were prepared with molecular barcoding, using unique molecular identifiers to normalize TCRbeta repertoire quantification. Clones were called with MiXCR by TCRdb after fastp trimmed the public reads at Q25, and only in-frame beta chains were retained. Merged by CDR3 protein, the rows form single entries marked with the most common genes and DNA. This sample gives around 700,000 distinct CDR3 sequences in total; less than 15% of them show up just once. Together, the top ten hold 0.79% of the sample. Reading the label with the study, this specimen's treatment or condition is: allogeneic hematopoietic cell transplantation with graft depleted of TCRalphabeta T cells and CD19 B cells.

Sequenced here: PBMCs, sampled before TCRalphabeta/CD19-depleted stem cell transplant. These receptors all come from a girl aged 2-10 years with congenital amegakaryocytic thrombocytopenia, due to receive a stem cell transplant.

This clonotype was observed many times. V gene TRBV12-3 or TRBV12-4 combines with J gene TRBJ2-5; D is possibly TRBD1 (6 bases). CDR3 size: 15 residues. V lost 5 bases, J lost 5 bases, and 18 bases lay in between. The CDR3 reads CASSTSHRVGETQYF. CDR3 in DNA: TGTGCCAGCAGTACATCCCACAGGGTGGGCGAGACCCAGTACTTC.

This clonotype showed up just once. V and J are TRBV7-2 and TRBJ2-7; a weak D match, TRBD2 (5 bases). The CDR3 runs to 13 residues. V shed 5 bases and J shed 5 bases, with 13 bases lying between them. In germline, CDR1 is SGHTA, CDR2 FQGNSA. CDR3: CASSNPGFDEQYF. In DNA, the CDR3 is TGTGCCAGCAGCAATCCGGGGTTTGACGAGCAGTACTTC.

The rearrangement links TRBV3-1 to TRBJ1-2; D call uncertain. The CDR3 runs 12 residues. Trimming took off 2 bases at V and 7 bases at J, with 8 bases between the two ends. Germline CDR1 reads LGHDT; CDR2 reads YNNKEL (reference sequence). The CDR3 protein is CASSQRVAGYTF. As DNA, the CDR3 is TGTGCCAGCAGCCAACGGGTTGCTGGCTACACCTTC.

This clonotype came up a few times. The rearrangement uses TRBV2 and TRBJ2-3; D gene ambiguous. V lost 7 bases to trimming and J lost 1 base, with 15 bases between them. The CDR3 contains 15 residues. Germline V gene data show CDR1 as SNHLY and CDR2 as FYNNEI. The CDR3 sequence is CASTGSTVGTDTQYF. In nucleotides, the CDR3 is TGTGCCAGCACCGGCTCAACCGTGGGCACAGATACGCAGTATTTT.

This sequence joins TRBV5-1 and TRBJ2-1; D is perhaps TRBD1 (5 bases). Germline V CDR1 and CDR2: SGHRS, YFSETQ. V was trimmed by 0 bases and J by 9 bases, leaving 16 bases between them. The CDR3 runs 15 residues. CDR3 loop: CASSLVAGLASEQFF. CDR3 coding DNA: TGCGCCAGCAGCTTGGTGGCAGGGTTGGCGAGTGAGCAGTTCTTC.

This clonotype was seen only a few times. The genes are TRBV21-1 and TRBJ1-5. TRBV21-1 is listed as a pseudogene. This CDR3 contains 18 residues. The CDR3 DNA is TGTGCCATCATCTTTTTCCCCCGATGTAGAGGGACTTATCAGCCCCAGCATTTT. Translating gives CAIIFFPRCRGTYQPQHF.

This clonotype was seen at least ten times. The V gene is TRBV29-1, the J gene TRBJ2-1, with TRBD2 as a possible D gene (6 bases). Germline CDR1 and CDR2: SQVTM and ANQGSEA. V lost 8 bases to trimming and J lost 1 base, with 15 bases between them. The CDR3 is 14 residues long. The CDR3 region has the DNA TGCAGCACCCGACTAGGTGGGTCCTACAATGAGCAGTTCTTC. The encoded protein is CSTRLGGSYNEQFF.

This clonotype was counted ten times or more. This chain connects TRBV28 to TRBJ1-1, with D maybe TRBD1 (6 bases). The V gene's germline CDR1 is MDHEN and CDR2 SYDVKM. The CDR3 runs to 15 residues. With 6 bases removed from V and 4 bases from J, the gap between germline ends came to 18 bases. DNA for the CDR3: TGTGCCAGCAGCAACCGCGACAGGTTCGGCACTGAAGCTTTCTTT. It encodes CASSNRDRFGTEAFF. The full variable domain, completed using reference TRBV28 and TRBJ1-1, is DVKVTQSSRYLVKRTGEKVFLECVQDMDHENMFWYRQDPGLGLRLIYFSYDVKMKEKGDIPEGYSVSREKKERFSLILESASTNQTSMYLCASSNRDRFGTEAFFGQGTRLTVV.

Ten or more counts support this clonotype. The gene calls are TRBV11-1 and TRBJ2-1; 9 positions match TRBD2. The CDR3 runs 19 residues. J lost 4 bases, V lost 1 base, and 14 bases had no gene match. Germline assignment: CDR1 SGHAT and CDR2 FQDESV (reference sequence). The CDR3 sequence is CASSLVPLAGRSPYNEQFF. CDR3 coding DNA: TGTGCCAGCAGCTTAGTACCCCTAGCGGGGAGATCCCCTTACAATGAGCAGTTCTTC.

This clonotype came up many times. The V gene is TRBV5-1, the J gene TRBJ1-4; unclear D gene. Between the trimmed V and J ends, which lost 7 bases and 2 bases, there was a span of 9 bases. CDR3 length: 13 amino acids. Germline loops: CDR1 SGHRS, CDR2 YFSETQ. CDR3 in amino acids: CASRLATNEKLFF. The CDR3 coding sequence is TGCGCCAGCCGCCTCGCTACTAATGAAAAACTGTTTTTT.

This clonotype was counted a few times. The rearrangement uses TRBV5-1 and TRBJ2-7; D is perhaps TRBD1 or TRBD2 (5 bases each). This CDR3 is 13 amino acids long. Germline V gene data show CDR1 as SGHRS and CDR2 as YFSETQ. The V end was cut by 0 bases, the J end by 6 bases, with 10 bases between. CDR3 region: CASSLGMGVEQYF. The CDR3 DNA reads as TGCGCCAGCAGCTTGGGTATGGGGGTCGAGCAGTACTTC.

The rearrangement links TRBV4-2 to TRBJ1-5; the match to TRBD1 covers 8 bases. This CDR3 is built from 15 residues. From germline, CDR1 is LGHNA and CDR2 YNFKEQ. V dropped 0 bases and J dropped 7; count of bases not matched to a gene: 5. This CDR3 reads CASSQDPGQGQPQHF. The DNA for the CDR3 is TGTGCCAGCAGCCAAGACCCCGGACAGGGACAGCCCCAGCATTTT.